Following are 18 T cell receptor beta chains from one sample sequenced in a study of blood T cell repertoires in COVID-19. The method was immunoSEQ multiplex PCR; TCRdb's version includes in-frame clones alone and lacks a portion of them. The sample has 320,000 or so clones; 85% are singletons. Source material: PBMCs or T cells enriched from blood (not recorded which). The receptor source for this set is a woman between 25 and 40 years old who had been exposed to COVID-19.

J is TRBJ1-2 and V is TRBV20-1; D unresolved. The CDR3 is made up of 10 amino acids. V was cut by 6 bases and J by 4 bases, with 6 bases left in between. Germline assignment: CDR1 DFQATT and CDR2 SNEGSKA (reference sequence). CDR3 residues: CSALPYGYTF. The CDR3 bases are TGCAGTGCCCTCCCCTATGGCTACACCTTC.

CDR3 DNA sequence: TGTGCCAGCAGCACAGACAGCAGAGCTAACTATGGCTACACCTTC. Amino acid sequence: CASSTDSRANYGYTF. The gene calls are TRBV6-1 and TRBJ1-2, with a possible D match to TRBD1 (5 bases). From germline, CDR1 is MNHNS and CDR2 SASEGT. This CDR3 spans 15 amino acids. The ends were cut back, 6 bases at V and 0 bases at J, with 14 bases in the middle.

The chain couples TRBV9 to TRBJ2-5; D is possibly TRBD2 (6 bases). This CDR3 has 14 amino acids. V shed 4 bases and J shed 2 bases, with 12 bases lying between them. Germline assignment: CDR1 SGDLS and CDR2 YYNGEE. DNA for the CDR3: TGTGCCAGCAGCCCTGGGACTGATCAAGAGACCCAGTACTTC. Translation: CASSPGTDQETQYF.

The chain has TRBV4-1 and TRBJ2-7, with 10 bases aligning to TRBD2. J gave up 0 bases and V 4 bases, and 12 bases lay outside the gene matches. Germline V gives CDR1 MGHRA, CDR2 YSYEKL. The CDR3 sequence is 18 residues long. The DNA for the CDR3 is TGCGCCAGCAGCCGAACCGCTAGCGGGGGTTTATCCTCCTACGAGCAGTACTTC. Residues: CASSRTASGGLSSYEQYF.

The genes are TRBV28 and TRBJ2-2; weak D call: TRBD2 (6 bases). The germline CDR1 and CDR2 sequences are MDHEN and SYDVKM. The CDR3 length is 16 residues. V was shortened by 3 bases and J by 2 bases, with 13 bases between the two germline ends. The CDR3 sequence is CASSFWQGGNTGELFF. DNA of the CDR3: TGTGCCAGCAGTTTTTGGCAGGGAGGTAACACCGGGGAGCTGTTTTTT. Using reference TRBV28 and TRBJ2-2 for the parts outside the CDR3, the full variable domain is DVKVTQSSRYLVKRTGEKVFLECVQDMDHENMFWYRQDPGLGLRLIYFSYDVKMKEKGDIPEGYSVSREKKERFSLILESASTNQTSMYLCASSFWQGGNTGELFFGEGSRLTVL.

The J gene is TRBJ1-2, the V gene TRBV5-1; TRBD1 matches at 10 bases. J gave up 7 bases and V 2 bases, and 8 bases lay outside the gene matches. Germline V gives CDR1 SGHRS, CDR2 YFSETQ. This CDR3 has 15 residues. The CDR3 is CASSLGTGDGFGYTF. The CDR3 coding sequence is TGCGCCAGCAGCTTAGGGACAGGGGACGGATTTGGCTACACCTTC. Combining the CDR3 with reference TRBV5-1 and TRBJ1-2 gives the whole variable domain KAGVTQTPRYLIKTRGQQVTLSCSPISGHRSVSWYQQTPGQGLQFLFEYFSETQRNKGNFPGRFSGRQFSNSRSEMNVSTLELGDSALYLCASSLGTGDGFGYTFGSGTRLTVV.

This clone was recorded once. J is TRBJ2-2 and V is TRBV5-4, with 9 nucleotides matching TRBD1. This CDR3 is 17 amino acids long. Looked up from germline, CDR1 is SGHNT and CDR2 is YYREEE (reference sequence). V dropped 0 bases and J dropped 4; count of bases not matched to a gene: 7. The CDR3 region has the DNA TGTGCCAGCAGCTTGGGTATACAGGGGGCCGGCACCGGGGAGCTGTTTTTT. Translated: CASSLGIQGAGTGELFF.

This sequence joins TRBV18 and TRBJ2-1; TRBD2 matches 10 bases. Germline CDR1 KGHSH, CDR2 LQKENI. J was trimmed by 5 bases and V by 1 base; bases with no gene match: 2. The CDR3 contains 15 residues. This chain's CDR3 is CASSPRLAGDNEQFF. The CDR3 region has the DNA TGTGCCAGCTCACCACGTCTAGCGGGAGACAATGAGCAGTTCTTC. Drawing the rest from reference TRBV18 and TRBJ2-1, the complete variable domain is NAGVMQNPRHLVRRRGQEARLRCSPMKGHSHVYWYRQLPEEGLKFMVYLQKENIIDESGMPKERFSAEFPKEGPSILRIQQVVRGDSAAYFCASSPRLAGDNEQFFGPGTRLTVL.

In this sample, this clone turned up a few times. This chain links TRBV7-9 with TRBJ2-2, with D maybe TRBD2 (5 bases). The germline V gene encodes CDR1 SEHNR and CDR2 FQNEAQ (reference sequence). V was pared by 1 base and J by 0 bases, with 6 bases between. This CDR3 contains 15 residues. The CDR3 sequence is CASSLGGTNTGELFF. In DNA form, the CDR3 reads TGTGCCAGCAGCTTAGGAGGGACGAACACCGGGGAGCTGTTTTTT.

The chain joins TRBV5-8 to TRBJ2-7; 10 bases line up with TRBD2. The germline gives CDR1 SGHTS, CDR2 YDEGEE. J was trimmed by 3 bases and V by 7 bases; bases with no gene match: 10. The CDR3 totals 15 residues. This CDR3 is CASGRLAGSLYEQYF. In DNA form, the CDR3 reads TGTGCCAGCGGTCGACTAGCGGGTTCTCTCTACGAGCAGTACTTC.

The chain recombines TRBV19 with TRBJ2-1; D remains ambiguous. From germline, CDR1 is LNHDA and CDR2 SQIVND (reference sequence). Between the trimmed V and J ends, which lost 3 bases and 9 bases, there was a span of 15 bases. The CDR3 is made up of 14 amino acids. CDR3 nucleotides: TGTGCCAGTAGTATCGGTATCCGCTCCGGTGAGCAGTTCTTC. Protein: CASSIGIRSGEQFF.

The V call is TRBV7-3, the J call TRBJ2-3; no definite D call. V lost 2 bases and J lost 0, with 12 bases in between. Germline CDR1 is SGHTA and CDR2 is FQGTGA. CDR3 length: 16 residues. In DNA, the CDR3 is TGTGCCAGCAGCTTACTTTTGGGCAGCAGCACAGATACGCAGTATTTT. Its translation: CASSLLLGSSTDTQYF.

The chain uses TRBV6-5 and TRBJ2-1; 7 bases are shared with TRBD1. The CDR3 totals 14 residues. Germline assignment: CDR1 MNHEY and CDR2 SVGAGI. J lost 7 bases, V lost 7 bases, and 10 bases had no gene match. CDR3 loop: CASITGDHGNEQFF. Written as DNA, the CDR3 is TGTGCCAGCATAACAGGGGATCACGGTAATGAGCAGTTCTTC.

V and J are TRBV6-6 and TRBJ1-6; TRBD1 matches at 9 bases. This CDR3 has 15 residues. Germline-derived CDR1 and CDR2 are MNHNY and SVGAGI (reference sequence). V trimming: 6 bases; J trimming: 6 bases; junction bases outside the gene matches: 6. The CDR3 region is CASRQQGAVNSPLHF. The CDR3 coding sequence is TGTGCCAGCAGACAACAGGGGGCGGTTAATTCACCCCTCCACTTT.

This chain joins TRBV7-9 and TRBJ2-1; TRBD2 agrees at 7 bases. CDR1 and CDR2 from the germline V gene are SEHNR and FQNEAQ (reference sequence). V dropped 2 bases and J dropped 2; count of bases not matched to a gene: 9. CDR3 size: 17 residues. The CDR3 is CASSLRSGAGAYNEQFF. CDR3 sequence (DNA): TGTGCCAGCAGCTTACGGAGCGGGGCCGGGGCCTACAATGAGCAGTTCTTC. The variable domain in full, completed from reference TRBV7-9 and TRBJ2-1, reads DTGVSQNPRHKITKRGQNVTFRCDPISEHNRLYWYRQTLGQGPEFLTYFQNEAQLEKSRLLSDRFSAERPKGSFSTLEIQRTEQGDSAMYLCASSLRSGAGAYNEQFFGPGTRLTVL.

CDR3 in amino acids: CASTLAGAGTDTQYF. In DNA form, the CDR3 reads TGTGCCAGCACCTTAGCGGGAGCGGGCACAGATACGCAGTATTTT. The gene calls are TRBV2 and TRBJ2-3; 9 bases fit TRBD2. The CDR3 is 15 residues long. Unmatched junction bases numbered 6, after V lost 7 bases and J lost 1 base. Looked up from germline, CDR1 is SNHLY and CDR2 is FYNNEI.

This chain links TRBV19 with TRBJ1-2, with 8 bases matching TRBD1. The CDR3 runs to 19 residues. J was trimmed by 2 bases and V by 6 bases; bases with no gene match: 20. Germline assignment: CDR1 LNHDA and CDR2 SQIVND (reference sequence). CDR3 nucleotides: TGTGCCAGTAGCGTGCCCCCCAGACAGGGGTGGAGGGGGAACTATGGCTACACCTTC. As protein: CASSVPPRQGWRGNYGYTF.

The CDR3 loop is CASSPTTDRNQPQHF. The CDR3, as DNA: TGTGCCAGCAGTCCCACTACGGACAGGAATCAGCCCCAGCATTTT. V usage is TRBV6-5 and J usage is TRBJ1-5, with 7 nucleotides matching TRBD1. Losses at the gene ends were 5 bases for V and 4 bases for J; bases not matched to a gene: 8. The length of the CDR3 is 15 residues. Germline V gene data show CDR1 as MNHEY and CDR2 as SVGAGI.